The rows below give T cell receptor beta chains drawn from one sample of a study of read filtering for tumor transcriptome and immune sequencing. TCRdb analysed the reads with MiXCR anew, one entry per CDR3 protein. The sample has nearly 60,000 distinct CDR3 sequences; 9% to 15% are singletons. Sequencing input: a population of CD138-negative cells sorted from bone marrow. The receptors here all came from a donor at least 40 years old with multiple myeloma. Each CDR3 is given with its conserved first and last residue. Some rows mark clone size as missing; the rest say once, few, many or name a class of expanded clone.

j_call clone_size cdr3_length v_call cdr3_aa
TRBJ2-4 . 16 TRBV20-1 CSARMRLAGAKNIQYF
TRBJ2-6 many 16 TRBV7-9 CASSLVGTTGANVLTF
TRBJ2-7 many 13 TRBV20-1 CSARPVGTYEQYF
TRBJ2-5 many 14 TRBV6-6 CASSYPQGGETQYF
TRBJ1-5 many 12 TRBV19 CASSTRGQPQHF
TRBJ2-2 few 13 TRBV2 CASRPGETGELFF
TRBJ2-7 many 13 TRBV12-5 CATSRDRGHEQYF
TRBJ1-5 once 17 TRBV6-4 CASSDIETGIEDKPQHF
TRBJ2-5 many 14 TRBV7-9 CASSLELVGETQYF
TRBJ2-1 many 15 TRBV20-1 CSAGYGRGTYNEQFF
TRBJ1-3 . 14 TRBV4-1 CASSLQGTGNTIYF
TRBJ2-5 few 15 TRBV7-3 CASSFSGGALEAQYF
TRBJ2-7 many 14 TRBV24-1 CATSDVDRGYEQYF
TRBJ1-4 . 17 TRBV14 CASSHLDRDRDQQVLFF
TRBJ1-1 many 14 TRBV5-5 CASSPRQGATEAFF
TRBJ1-6 . 14 TRBV20-1 CSASETGGFSPLHF
TRBJ1-1 many 16 TRBV5-1 CASSLAPQGARTEAFF
TRBJ2-5 . 14 TRBV7-9 CAGGGAEYQEAQYF
TRBJ1-5 many 16 TRBV7-8 CASSFFRLVGNQPQHF
TRBJ2-1 many 12 TRBV5-4 CASSNRVDEQFF
TRBJ1-1 few 12 TRBV28 CASRSQGREAFF
TRBJ2-5 many 13 TRBV29-1 CSVVGGDEETQYF
TRBJ2-1 many 13 TRBV11-2 CASSLDPGAEQFF
TRBJ2-6 . 15 TRBV28 CASSLAGSGANVLTF
TRBJ2-7 many 14 TRBV6-5 CASSYSGQGYEQYF
TRBJ2-5 many 16 TRBV20-1 CSARYTGELGGETQYF
TRBJ2-2 many 15 TRBV3-1 CASSRTRSNTGELFF
TRBJ2-3 many 15 TRBV6-2/TRBV6-3 CASSFSGAGTDTQYF
TRBJ2-3 many 15 TRBV20-1 CSAPPSAGGRGAQYF
TRBJ2-7 many 13 TRBV29-1 CSVEEWESNEQYF
TRBJ1-1 few 13 TRBV6-5 CASRETANTEAFF
TRBJ1-1 many 14 TRBV29-1 CSVPYGQVNTEAFF
TRBJ2-1 many 15 TRBV5-4 CASSVKQLAYNEQFF
TRBJ2-1 . 15 TRBV10-3 CAISDPIGSYNEQFF
TRBJ2-7 many 13 TRBV29-1 CSVEESPTYEQYF
TRBJ2-3 . 19 TRBV7-9 CASSPLSRGGALGADTQYF
TRBJ1-1 many 14 TRBV6-1 CASSEAMGRSLAFF
TRBJ2-7 many 14 TRBV9 CASSVGGTQSKQYF
TRBJ2-7 many 13 TRBV2 CASNRDRAYEQYF
TRBJ1-6 many 12 TRBV10-1 CASSEWDSPLHF
TRBJ2-3 . 12 TRBV12-3/TRBV12-4 CACWQSTDTQYF
TRBJ1-1 many 13 TRBV30 CAWMGQGAVEAFF
TRBJ2-7 many 15 TRBV20-1 CSAPPADVDSYEQYF
TRBJ2-3 many 15 TRBV20-1 CSAPGPSTSTDTQYF
TRBJ2-5 many 14 TRBV5-1 CASRRQGSQETQYF
TRBJ2-5 many 14 TRBV7-9 CASRSRGPKETQYF
TRBJ1-1 many 15 TRBV2 CASRAGQGARTEAFF
TRBJ2-5 many 11 TRBV7-6 CASSPGGTQYF
TRBJ1-1 many 12 TRBV5-1 CASSFSNTEAFF
TRBJ2-2 many 17 TRBV5-1 CASSPLISSSSTGELFF
TRBJ1-1 many 17 TRBV4-1 CASSYWWTDHMNTEAFF
TRBJ1-1 many 17 TRBV5-4 CASSLDGFVVRDTEAFF
TRBJ2-1 many 15 TRBV11-2 CASSLAGMSYNEQFF
TRBJ2-2 few 15 TRBV11-2 CASSALQGTHGELFF
TRBJ2-7 many 18 TRBV6-1 CASSEAHYSARGSYEQYF